Shown below are 25 T cell receptor beta chains from a single sample sequenced in a study of shared clonotypes between healthy human individuals. Using immunoSEQ multiplex PCR, the repertoire was profiled, and TCRdb retains in-frame clones only, with some absent. The data show under 300,000 clones, with 65% to 70% seen just once and around 10% held by the top ten. The sample was memory CD4+ T cells sorted from blood. As to subset: CD45RA-negative fraction. The receptors derive from a man aged 25-45 years in good health.

This clone was observed a handful of times. The rearrangement joins TRBV5-1 to TRBJ2-7; 8 nucleotides agree with TRBD2. The CDR3 loop spans 14 amino acids. V shed 0 bases and J 6 bases; nucleotides not matched to a gene: 5. The germline CDR1 and CDR2 sequences are SGHRS and YFSETQ. In nucleotides, the CDR3 is TGCGCCAGCAGCTTGGCGGGAGGGCCTCTCGAGCAGTACTTC. It encodes CASSLAGGPLEQYF.

The rearrangement uses TRBV29-1 and TRBJ1-5; the D is unclear. The CDR3 length is 13 residues. Per germline, CDR1 SQVTM and CDR2 ANQGSEA. Trimming shortened V by 6 bases and J by 2 bases, and 11 bases separated the two germline ends. The CDR3 here is CSVVNGGNQPQHF. CDR3 in DNA: TGCAGCGTGGTAAATGGGGGCAATCAGCCCCAGCATTTT.

This clone appeared a few times. The chain uses TRBV28 and TRBJ2-1; tentatively, D is TRBD2 (6 bases). Looked up from germline, CDR1 is MDHEN and CDR2 is SYDVKM. Trimming cost V 5 bases and J 6 bases, with 11 bases left between them. The CDR3 covers 13 residues. CDR3 DNA sequence: TGTGCCAGCAGTGTGGTCGGGGGCAATGAGCAGTTCTTC. As protein: CASSVVGGNEQFF.

V is TRBV27 and J is TRBJ2-7, with D maybe TRBD2 (7 bases). From germline, CDR1 is MNHEY and CDR2 SMNVEV (reference sequence). V lost 5 bases to trimming and J lost 6 bases, with 23 bases between them. This CDR3 contains 16 residues. The chain's CDR3 is CASSSSLRGGWAEQYF. The CDR3 nucleotides read TGTGCCAGCAGTAGCAGTCTCAGGGGAGGGTGGGCCGAGCAGTACTTC.

J is TRBJ1-2 and V is TRBV19, with a tentative D call TRBD1 (6 bases). The germline gives CDR1 LNHDA, CDR2 SQIVND (reference sequence). Trimming took 2 bases from V and 7 from J, leaving 17 bases between them. CDR3 size: 15 residues. For the CDR3, the DNA is TGTGCCAGTAGTATAAGTGGGGGCCGCTTTGTTGGCTACACCTTC. Its translation: CASSISGGRFVGYTF.

The chain has TRBV10-3 and TRBJ2-2; 9 bases are a match to TRBD2. Germline CDR1 is ENHRY and CDR2 is SYGVKD. The V and J ends lost 8 bases and 4 bases, in that order; junction bases with no gene match: 5. CDR3 length: 14 residues. The CDR3 sequence: CAIAGGTGTGELFF. The CDR3, as DNA: TGTGCCATCGCGGGAGGGACGGGCACCGGGGAGCTGTTTTTT.

The rearrangement links TRBV6-1 to TRBJ2-5; 12 positions match TRBD1. Trimming cost V 3 bases and J 5 bases; bases outside gene matches: 10. CDR1 is MNHNS, CDR2 SASEGT, per germline. The CDR3 contains 17 residues. The CDR3 loop is CASSDQPGQGAWETQYF. DNA of the CDR3: TGTGCCAGCAGTGACCAGCCGGGACAGGGGGCTTGGGAGACCCAGTACTTC.

This clone has more than one count but fewer than ten. In DNA form, the CDR3 reads TGTGCCAGCAGTACCCCGGGACAGGGGTACTACTTC. This codes for CASSTPGQGYYF. V usage is TRBV28 and J usage is TRBJ2-4; 10 bases map to TRBD1. The CDR3 has 12 residues. The V gene's germline CDR1 is MDHEN and CDR2 SYDVKM. Germline trimming cut 5 bases from V and 16 bases from J; bases unmatched to any gene: 8.

This chain joins TRBV6-8 and TRBJ2-7; TRBD1 or TRBD2 may be the D gene (5 bases each). CDR1 is MNHGY and CDR2 is SAAAGT in the germline V gene. This CDR3 contains 15 residues. V dropped 4 bases and J dropped 4 bases, with 17 bases sitting between them. The CDR3 is CASSSGTCQQYEQYF. The CDR3 DNA sequence: TGTGCCAGCAGTTCAGGGACGTGTCAGCAGTACGAGCAGTACTTC.

The chain uses TRBV5-1 and TRBJ2-1; tentatively, D is TRBD2 (6 bases). The ends were cut back, 5 bases at V and 0 bases at J, with 12 bases in the middle. This CDR3 is 15 amino acids long. Germline assignment: CDR1 SGHRS and CDR2 YFSETQ. In DNA, the CDR3 is TGCGCCAGCAGATTAGGAGGGAACTCCTACAATGAGCAGTTCTTC. Its translation: CASRLGGNSYNEQFF.

This clone occurred a few times. The rearrangement links TRBV9 to TRBJ1-3, with D unclear. The V and J ends lost 0 bases and 5 bases respectively, with 6 bases between them. This CDR3 comprises 13 residues. Germline CDR1 is SGDLS and CDR2 is YYNGEE. CDR3 DNA: TGTGCCAGCAGCGTAGACAGTCGAAACACCATATATTTT. Translated, it gives CASSVDSRNTIYF.

Worth noting for this clone: Compared with germline, one end of the junction differs, possibly owing to a read error. The chain combines TRBV19 with TRBJ2-7; 15 nucleotides align to TRBD2. Germline V gene sequence: CDR1 LNHDA, CDR2 SQIVND (reference sequence). There are 14 residues in the CDR3. CDR3 loop: CASSKGLAGGGTFF. DNA for the CDR3: TGTGCCAGTAGTAAGGGACTAGCGGGAGGAGGCACCTTTTTC.

This clone was seen more than once but under ten times. The chain uses TRBV15 and TRBJ1-2; D might be TRBD1 (6 bases). The CDR3 spans 16 residues. The V and J ends lost 5 bases and 8 bases respectively, with 24 bases between them. CDR1 is LNHNV, CDR2 YYDKDF, per germline (reference sequence). The chain's CDR3 is CATSADVGQPSRGYTF. Here the CDR3 DNA reads TGTGCCACCAGCGCAGATGTCGGACAGCCCTCTCGGGGCTACACCTTC.

V usage is TRBV5-6 and J usage is TRBJ2-5; D perhaps matches TRBD2 (6 bases). The length of the CDR3 is 13 residues. Germline-derived CDR1 and CDR2 are SGHDT and YYEEEE. V was cut by 4 bases and J by 5 bases, with 12 bases left in between. CDR3 amino acids: CASSAWRGETQYF. In DNA form, the CDR3 reads TGTGCCAGCAGCGCGTGGCGGGGCGAGACCCAGTACTTC.

This clone appeared a few times. The chain combines TRBV10-3 with TRBJ2-1; 9 bases match TRBD2. Per the germline V gene, CDR1 is ENHRY and CDR2 is SYGVKD. V trimming: 10 bases; J trimming: 0 bases; junction bases outside the gene matches: 4. The CDR3 has 14 amino acids. The CDR3 DNA reads TGTGCCACCGCTAGCGGGGTCTCCTACAATGAGCAGTTCTTC. Translation gives CATASGVSYNEQFF.

The chain recombines TRBV18 with TRBJ1-1; D gene unclear. V was shortened by 2 bases and J by 4 bases, with 8 bases between the two germline ends. This CDR3 region has 13 residues. Germline V gene lookup returns CDR1 KGHSH and CDR2 LQKENI. As DNA, the CDR3 is TGTGCCAGCTCACCAAATATGGGCACTGAAGCTTTCTTT. It yields the protein CASSPNMGTEAFF.

The chain uses TRBV5-5 and TRBJ1-5; 9 nucleotides align to TRBD1. The CDR3 has 18 amino acids. After removal of 2 bases from V and 6 bases from J, the junction contained 15 bases not matched to a gene. Germline loops: CDR1 SGHKS, CDR2 YYEKEE (reference sequence). DNA for the CDR3: TGTGCCAGCAGCTTTTCTCCCGCGGGACAGGGTGTTAGTCAGCCCCAGCATTTT. Translation gives CASSFSPAGQGVSQPQHF.

This clone was recorded once. This chain links TRBV4-3 with TRBJ1-5; possibly TRBD1 for D (5 bases). Germline loops: CDR1 LGHNA, CDR2 YSLEER. The CDR3 has 15 residues. Trimming stripped 0 bases from V and 7 bases from J, with 13 bases between. CDR3 nucleotide sequence: TGCGCCAGCAGCCAAGATTTTGGGGCCAGACAGCCCCAGCATTTT. It codes for CASSQDFGARQPQHF.

The chain has TRBV2 and TRBJ1-2; 11 nucleotides agree with TRBD1. The CDR3 runs 14 residues. V dropped 7 bases and J dropped 8; count of bases not matched to a gene: 9. Germline CDR1 and CDR2: SNHLY and FYNNEI. The CDR3 bases are TGTGCCAGCATGTGGGGACAGGGGGATTCAGGCTACACCTTC. Protein: CASMWGQGDSGYTF.

This clone was found once. This chain links TRBV5-1 with TRBJ2-3; D possibly corresponds to TRBD1 (5 bases). CDR1 is SGHRS, CDR2 YFSETQ, per germline. The CDR3 consists of 15 residues. V shed 7 bases and J shed 0 bases, with 15 bases lying between them. The CDR3 loop reads CASRVQATSTDTQYF. In DNA form, the CDR3 reads TGCGCCAGCCGGGTACAGGCCACTAGCACAGATACGCAGTATTTT.

This clone came up once. Mismatch with germline at one junction end may stem from a read error. At the DNA level, this CDR3 is encoded by other sequences in the same sample as well. The rearrangement joins TRBV5-1 to TRBJ2-2; perhaps TRBD1 as D (6 bases). The length of the CDR3 is 16 residues. Per germline, CDR1 SGHRS and CDR2 YFSETQ. In DNA, the CDR3 is TGCGCCAGCAGTCTGAGAACAGGGAGAGACACCGGAGAGCTGTTTTTT. Its protein is CASSLRTGRDTGELFF.

CDR3 in DNA: TGTGCCAGCAGCTTGGCCGTCCGTAGCGGGTGGTACAATGAGCAGTTCTTC. Translation gives CASSLAVRSGWYNEQFF. V and J are TRBV7-2 and TRBJ2-1; 7 nucleotides line up with TRBD2. In germline, CDR1 is SGHTA, CDR2 FQGNSA. The V segment lost 3 bases and the J segment 4 bases; nucleotides outside the gene matches: 12. CDR3 length: 17 amino acids.

The gene calls are TRBV5-1 and TRBJ2-7, with D possibly matching TRBD2 (7 bases). Germline V gives CDR1 SGHRS, CDR2 YFSETQ. The CDR3 is made up of 14 amino acids. V lost 4 bases to trimming and J lost 2 bases, with 13 bases between them. The CDR3 loop is CASSRLGGPYEQYF. In DNA form, the CDR3 reads TGCGCCAGCAGCCGACTGGGGGGGCCCTACGAGCAGTACTTC.

This chain connects TRBV6-1 to TRBJ2-7, with 7 bases matching TRBD1. In germline, CDR1 is MNHNS, CDR2 SASEGT. J lost 2 bases, V lost 2 bases, and 3 bases had no gene match. CDR3 length equals 14 residues. In DNA form, the CDR3 reads TGTGCCAGCAGTGAATTAGGGACAGCCTACGAGCAGTACTTC. Protein product: CASSELGTAYEQYF.

The V call is TRBV19, the J call TRBJ1-1, with D hard to call. Germline assignment: CDR1 LNHDA and CDR2 SQIVND (reference sequence). V lost 6 bases to trimming and J lost 1 base, with 15 bases between them. This CDR3 has 15 amino acids. The CDR3 loop reads CASRWTQVENTEAFF. The DNA for the CDR3 is TGTGCCAGTAGGTGGACCCAAGTGGAGAACACTGAAGCTTTCTTT. Combining the CDR3 with reference TRBV19 and TRBJ1-1 gives the whole variable domain DGGITQSPKYLFRKEGQNVTLSCEQNLNHDAMYWYRQDPGQGLRLIYYSQIVNDFQKGDIAEGYSVSREKKESFPLTVTSAQKNPTAFYLCASRWTQVENTEAFFGQGTRLTVV.